Included here is one TCR beta chain sequence, with context. Its specificity is not known. TRB rearrangements spanning V, D and J were amplified using mixed TRB-A/B primers. Via MiXCR, TCRdb re-called the multiplex PCR reads, giving one row per CDR3 protein. The data contain approximately 9,600 distinct CDR3 sequences, less than 30% of them singletons. This CDR3 region has 14 residues. The V gene lost 11 bases and the J gene lost 5 bases, with 22 bases spanning the gap. Germline CDR1 is MNHNS and CDR2 is SASEGT. The template was genomic DNA from peripheral blood, not RNA. The record originates from a study of T cell repertoires in aging, cancer and after chemotherapy. Findings and limits, study-wide: Rebound thymic output was suggested by rising median generation probability during chemotherapy in each cancer cohort.

The chain recombines TRBV6-1 with TRBJ2-7; possible D gene TRBD2, 5 bases. Sequencing used blood. The source of this sequence is a human donor in good health. The DNA of the CDR3 is TGTGCCCACGCGGCCGGGATGGGATCGGACGAGCAGTACTTC. This sequence encodes CAHAAGMGSDEQYF.